Listed below are T cell receptor beta chains from one sample, sequenced in a study of beta chain features in type 1 diabetes. Produced via immunoSEQ multiplex PCR; TCRdb's table is partial and in-frame only. The repertoire has around 44,000 clones, approximately 56% of them found once; the top ten carry around 2.1%. The sequenced sample was Tregs from blood. The source is a woman aged 18-30 years in good health. Each CDR3 is given with its conserved first and last residue. A D gene is named only where the DNA matches it firmly. Clone size is not always given. Where it is, it says once, few, many or a class for expanded clones.

J | size | D | V | DNA | CDR3
TRBJ2-6 | . | . | TRBV6-1 | TGTGCCAGCAATCCGGGCTCTGGGGCCAACGTCCTGACTTTC | CASNPGSGANVLTF
TRBJ2-5 | . | . | TRBV6-5 | TGTGCCAGCAGCCCCAGGGCCCCTCAAGAGACCCAGTACTTC | CASSPRAPQETQYF
TRBJ1-2 | . | . | TRBV14 | TGTGCCAGCAGCCAAGATGTGGGGGGGTTCTATGGCTACACCTTC | CASSQDVGGFYGYTF
TRBJ1-1 | . | TRBD1 | TRBV5-1 | TGCGCCAGCAGCATAGGGACAGGGGCCCCGAACACTGAGGCTTTCTTT | CASSIGTGAPNTEAFF
TRBJ2-7 | . | . | TRBV19 | TGTGCCAGTGGGGGCCAGGGAAGGAACGAGCAGTACTTC | CASGGQGRNEQYF
TRBJ2-3 | few | TRBD2 | TRBV6-4 | TGTGCCAGCAGTCCCTCGCGGCGGGAGGGCCTGGATACGCAGTATTTT | CASSPSRREGLDTQYF
TRBJ2-3 | . | . | TRBV27 | TGTGCCAGCAGTACAACAGGGATTCCCACGGGTACGCAGTATTTT | CASSTTGIPTGTQYF
TRBJ2-1 | few | TRBD2 | TRBV27 | TGTGCCAGCAGTTTAAGGGCCAGCGGGGGTTCCTACAATGAGCAGTTCTTC | CASSLRASGGSYNEQFF
TRBJ1-1 | medium-sized | . | TRBV7-8 | TGTGCCAGCAGCCGACAAGGGGCTAACACTGAAGCTTTCTTT | CASSRQGANTEAFF
TRBJ1-1 | . | TRBD1 | TRBV28 | TGTGCCAGCAGTTTCTCGGGACAGGGGATGAACACTGAAGCTTTCTTT | CASSFSGQGMNTEAFF
TRBJ2-7 | . | TRBD1 | TRBV29-1 | TGCAGCGTTGTACAGGGGGCGAGCTCCTACGAGCAGTACTTC | CSVVQGASSYEQYF
TRBJ1-4 | once | . | TRBV11-2 | TGTGCGGGCAGTCGGACAACTAATGAAAAACTGTTTTTT | CAGSRTTNEKLFF
TRBJ1-5 | few | TRBD1 | TRBV29-1 | TGCAGCGGGGGAGCAGGGGGGAATCAGCCCCAGCATTTT | CSGGAGGNQPQHF
TRBJ1-1 | . | . | TRBV14 | TGTGCCAGCAGCCTCACAGGGCAAGGGGCTGAAGCTTTCTTT | CASSLTGQGAEAFF
TRBJ1-1 | . | . | TRBV19 | TGTGCCAGTAGTATAAGCGGCCAGGTTAGTGAAGCTTTCTTT | CASSISGQVSEAFF
TRBJ2-5 | . | . | TRBV7-2 | TGTGCCAGCAGCTTAGAGTCAACAGGAAAAGAGACCCAGTACTTC | CASSLESTGKETQYF
TRBJ1-5 | . | TRBD1 | TRBV7-9 | TGTGCCAGCAGCTCGACAGGACAGGGGGCAGGGAATCAGCCCCAGCATTTT | CASSSTGQGAGNQPQHF
TRBJ2-1 | . | TRBD1 | TRBV6-1 | TGTGCCAGCAGGCACAGGGGCAATGAGCAGTTCTTC | CASRHRGNEQFF
TRBJ1-3 | . | . | TRBV6-1 | TGTGCCAGCAGTGATGGAGGGCTATTTGGAAACACCATATATTTT | CASSDGGLFGNTIYF
TRBJ2-1 | . | TRBD2 | TRBV7-7 | TGTGCTAGCAGCTTAGCGTCGGGAGGGTCCTACAATGAGCAGTTCTTC | CASSLASGGSYNEQFF
TRBJ2-5 | . | TRBD2 | TRBV6-1 | TGTGCCAGCAGTGTATCTAGCGGGAGTGGTGAGACCCAGTACTTC | CASSVSSGSGETQYF
TRBJ2-1 | few | . | TRBV6-1 | TGTGCCAGCAGTGAAGCGCTAAGTTTTCGGCGTCTAGTCAATGAGCAGTTCTTC | CASSEALSFRRLVNEQFF
TRBJ1-4 | . | TRBD1 | TRBV11-2 | TGTGCCAGCAGCCCTAGGGGGCAAACCCGTGGAGAAAAACTGTTTTTT | CASSPRGQTRGEKLFF
TRBJ2-3 | . | TRBD1 | TRBV11-3 | TGTGCCAGCAGCACCTGGACAGGCGACTATGCGGATACGCAGTATTTT | CASSTWTGDYADTQYF
TRBJ1-5 | . | TRBD1 | TRBV28 | TGTGCCAGCAGTCTCCAGGGGGCGCGGGGCAATCAGCCCCAGCATTTT | CASSLQGARGNQPQHF
TRBJ2-2 | . | . | TRBV7-3 | TGTGCCAGCAGCTTAATTCCGGGAGCAAACACCGGGGAGCTGTTTTTT | CASSLIPGANTGELFF
TRBJ2-3 | . | TRBD2 | TRBV4-2 | TGTGCCAGCAGCGGGGGGGCTAGCGGGAGCTCGTCGGGTACGCAGTATTTT | CASSGGASGSSSGTQYF
TRBJ2-4 | . | . | TRBV28 | TGTGCCAGCAGTTCTTTGACAGGTTGGAACCTAGCCAAAAACATTCAGTACTTC | CASSSLTGWNLAKNIQYF
TRBJ1-3 | few | . | TRBV6-5 | TGTGCCAGCCGAAGAGCGGTAGACTCTGGAAACACCATATATTTT | CASRRAVDSGNTIYF
TRBJ1-2 | . | . | TRBV5-1 | TGCGCCAGCAGCCCCGACAGAAACTATGGCTACACCTTC | CASSPDRNYGYTF
TRBJ2-1 | . | TRBD2 | TRBV7-2 | TGTGCCAGCAGTCGGACTAGCGGGAGGCACTCCTACAATGAGCAGTTCTTC | CASSRTSGRHSYNEQFF
TRBJ2-7 | . | TRBD1 | TRBV6-1 | TGTGCCAGCAGATTACCGGGACAGGGGCCCCAGTACTTC | CASRLPGQGPQYF
TRBJ1-5 | . | TRBD1 | TRBV28 | TGTGCCAGCAGTCTCGGGACAGGTGAGAATCAGCCCCAGCATTTT | CASSLGTGENQPQHF
TRBJ2-7 | few | TRBD2 | TRBV5-4 | TGTGCCAGCAGCTCACCACTAGCGGGAGGGCACTACGAGCAGTACTTC | CASSSPLAGGHYEQYF
TRBJ2-3 | . | . | TRBV29-1 | TGCAGCGTTGAGCGGGGATCAGATACGCAGTATTTT | CSVERGSDTQYF
TRBJ2-5 | few | TRBD1 | TRBV18 | TGTGCCAGCTCACCACCCGGACAGGGGGAGGAGACCCAGTACTTC | CASSPPGQGEETQYF
TRBJ2-7 | . | . | TRBV4-1 | TGCGCCAGCAGCCACCCGCTAAAATCCTACGAGCAGTACTTC | CASSHPLKSYEQYF
TRBJ2-3 | . | TRBD1 | TRBV7-9 | TGTGCCAGCAGCTCCAGCTGGAAGGGGGCGTCGATAGATACGCAGTATTTT | CASSSSWKGASIDTQYF
TRBJ1-5 | few | . | TRBV4-3 | TGCGCCAGCAGCCCACCGGGAGTGGAGCAGCCCCAGCATTTT | CASSPPGVEQPQHF
TRBJ2-5 | . | TRBD2 | TRBV11-2 | TGTGCCAGCAGCTTAGGGACTAGCGGGAGGATTCAAGAGACCCAGTACTTC | CASSLGTSGRIQETQYF
TRBJ2-7 | few | . | TRBV10-3 | TGTGCCATCAGTGACAGGGCGAGCATCTACGAGCAGTACTTC | CAISDRASIYEQYF
TRBJ2-7 | . | . | TRBV27 | TGTGCCAGCAGTTTCCACGAATCGGGCGAGCAGTACTTC | CASSFHESGEQYF
TRBJ2-7 | . | . | TRBV6-6 | TGTGCCAGCAGTTACTCGGCTAGCTACTACGAGCAGTACTTC | CASSYSASYYEQYF
TRBJ2-3 | . | TRBD1 | TRBV5-1 | TGCGCCAGCAAAAGGAGGACAGGGGAAGGAGATACGCAGTATTTT | CASKRRTGEGDTQYF
TRBJ2-1 | . | TRBD2 | TRBV5-1 | TGTGCCAGCAGCTTTCTAGCGGGAGAAAATGAGCAGTTCTTC | CASSFLAGENEQFF
TRBJ2-7 | medium-sized | TRBD1 | TRBV7-9 | TGTGCCAGCACCCGACAGGGCCCGAGGCGGGAGCAGTACTTC | CASTRQGPRREQYF
TRBJ2-2 | . | TRBD1 | TRBV27 | TGTGCCAGCAGTTTATTTGGGACAGTTAACACCGGGGAGCTGTTTTTT | CASSLFGTVNTGELFF
TRBJ2-5 | . | . | TRBV7-9 | TGTGCCAGCAGCTTAGCCGGGGTTCAAGAGACCCAGTACTTC | CASSLAGVQETQYF
TRBJ1-2 | . | . | TRBV18 | TGTGCCAGCTCACCACCGCAGGGGCGGAACTATGGCTACACCTTC | CASSPPQGRNYGYTF
TRBJ2-4 | . | TRBD2 | TRBV6-1 | TGTGCCAGCAGTGAAGTTGGTAGCGGGACCGGGGGCAGGAACATTCAGTACTTC | CASSEVGSGTGGRNIQYF
TRBJ2-4 | . | . | TRBV18 | TGTGCCAGCTCACCACCTGGCCTAGCCAAAAACATTCAGTACTTC | CASSPPGLAKNIQYF
TRBJ2-1 | . | TRBD2 | TRBV5-1 | TGCGCCAGCAGGGGGACTAGCGGGAGGAATGAGCAGTTCTTC | CASRGTSGRNEQFF
TRBJ2-5 | . | TRBD2 | TRBV7-7 | TGTGCCAGCAGCCCCGGTAGCGGGGGCCAAGAGACCCAGTACTTC | CASSPGSGGQETQYF
TRBJ2-2 | . | TRBD2 | TRBV5-6 | TGTGCCAGCAGCCGCAGGACTAGCGCGAACACCGGGGAGCTGTTTTTT | CASSRRTSANTGELFF
TRBJ2-2 | . | TRBD2 | TRBV19 | TGTGCCAGTATTGCTCTAGCGGGACGCGGGGAGCTGTTTTTT | CASIALAGRGELFF
TRBJ2-5 | . | TRBD1 | TRBV18 | TGTGCCAGCTCACCACAGGGGACAGGCCCTATCCAGGGAGAGACCCAGTACTTC | CASSPQGTGPIQGETQYF
TRBJ2-3 | few | TRBD2 | TRBV5-4 | TGTGCCAGCAGCCAGGGACTAGCGGGAGCGGGGTTCTTCACAGATACGCAGTATTTT | CASSQGLAGAGFFTDTQYF
TRBJ1-1 | . | . | TRBV18 | TGTGCCAGCTCACCTCAGGGACTCTTAAGGGATACTGAAGCTTTCTTT | CASSPQGLLRDTEAFF
TRBJ2-1 | . | TRBD2 | TRBV11-2 | TGTGCCAGCAGCTTAGTCCACACTAGCGGGAAATACAATGAGCAGTTCTTC | CASSLVHTSGKYNEQFF
TRBJ2-7 | few | TRBD1 | TRBV18 | TGTGCCAGCTCACCACCCGGACAGGGGAACTACGAGCAGTACTTC | CASSPPGQGNYEQYF